The 29 T cell receptor beta chains below all came from one sample that was sequenced in a study of blood T cell repertoires in COVID-19. Some clones are missing from TCRdb's copy, which holds only in-frame ones; the method was immunoSEQ multiplex PCR. The sample lists about 180,000 clones; about 80% were seen once. The sequencing input was PBMCs or T cells enriched from blood (not recorded which). These receptors all come from a man aged 55 to 70 who had been exposed to COVID-19.

The chain combines TRBV3-1 (or the pseudogene TRBV3-2) with TRBJ1-5, with 8 bases identical to TRBD1. V trimming: 2 bases; J trimming: 5 bases; junction bases outside the gene matches: 8. The CDR3 runs 16 residues. From germline, CDR1 is LGHDT and CDR2 YNNKEL (reference sequence). Here the CDR3 DNA reads TGTGCCAGCAGCCAATCGGACAGGGAGCCACATCAGCCCCAGCATTTT. It specifies CASSQSDREPHQPQHF.

This clone was seen just once. The chain employs TRBV5-5 and TRBJ2-7; 12 bases align to TRBD1. Germline-derived CDR1 and CDR2 are SGHKS and YYEKEE (reference sequence). With 4 bases clipped from V and 7 bases from J, the junction kept 12 bases outside the gene matches. This CDR3 is built from 16 residues. CDR3 amino acids: CASSPGAGQGAREQYF. CDR3 coding DNA: TGTGCCAGCAGCCCAGGAGCGGGACAGGGGGCTAGGGAGCAGTACTTC.

The chain links TRBV20-1 to TRBJ2-7, with TRBD1 identical over 7 bases. With V trimmed by 3 bases and J by 7 bases, 9 bases remained unmatched. The CDR3 loop spans 13 amino acids. The germline gives CDR1 DFQATT, CDR2 SNEGSKA (reference sequence). This CDR3 reads CSASRQGTGEQYF. CDR3 in DNA: TGCAGTGCTAGTCGACAGGGAACCGGGGAGCAGTACTTC.

V gene TRBV28 combines with J gene TRBJ2-6, with D uncertain. CDR1 is MDHEN, CDR2 SYDVKM, per germline. The CDR3 extends over 15 amino acids. With 6 bases removed from V and 0 bases from J, the gap between germline ends came to 9 bases. This CDR3 is CASSPEASGANVLTF. The CDR3 DNA reads as TGTGCCAGCAGCCCCGAGGCCTCTGGGGCCAACGTCCTGACTTTC.

This rearrangement joins TRBV6-4 to TRBJ2-2; maybe TRBD1 (6 bases). This CDR3 is built from 16 residues. The V and J ends lost 10 bases and 4 bases respectively, with 22 bases between them. Germline CDR1 reads MRHNA; CDR2 reads SNTAGT. The CDR3 DNA reads as TGTGCCACTTTTAGGGGGAAAAAGTCGAGCACCGGGGAGCTGTTTTTT. This sequence encodes CATFRGKKSSTGELFF.

This chain's CDR3 is CASSLDRVGEAFF. CDR3 in DNA: TGTGCCAGCAGCTTGGACAGGGTGGGTGAAGCTTTCTTT. This chain joins TRBV11-2 and TRBJ1-1; 8 positions match TRBD1. This CDR3 region has 13 residues. The germline V gene has CDR1 SGHAT and CDR2 FQNNGV. V gave up 3 bases and J gave up 7 bases; unmatched junction bases: 4.

This clone showed up just once. V gene TRBV6-5 combines with J gene TRBJ2-2; TRBD1 matches 9 bases. J gave up 4 bases and V 4 bases, and 7 bases lay outside the gene matches. This CDR3 is built from 16 residues. Looked up from germline, CDR1 is MNHEY and CDR2 is SVGAGI. CDR3: CASSSRTGEGTGELFF. The CDR3 region has the DNA TGTGCCAGCAGTTCTAGGACAGGGGAGGGCACCGGGGAGCTGTTTTTT.

The chain recombines TRBV28 with TRBJ2-5, with D perhaps TRBD2 (5 bases). Germline V CDR1 and CDR2: MDHEN, SYDVKM. Trimming shortened V by 4 bases and J by 4 bases, and 10 bases separated the two germline ends. This CDR3 has 13 residues. The CDR3 spells CASSSPGLETQYF. The CDR3 nucleotides are TGTGCCAGCAGTTCACCGGGATTAGAGACCCAGTACTTC.

Remarks on this clone: This may be a read error: a much more frequent sequence differs by one nucleotide. V and J are TRBV12-3 or TRBV12-4 and TRBJ1-5; 7 nucleotides line up with TRBD1. CDR3 length: 13 amino acids. V was pared by 5 bases and J by 2 bases, with 0 bases of the junction left unmatched. The CDR3 DNA follows: TGTGCCAGCAGTGACAGGGGCAATCAGCCCCAGCATTTT. Translating gives CASSDRGNQPQHF.

This clone was counted a few times. One junction end disagrees with the germline gene, perhaps due to a read error. V usage is TRBV30 and J usage is TRBJ2-1; the D gene is possibly TRBD2 (6 bases). The germline V gene encodes CDR1 GTSNPN and CDR2 SVGIG (reference sequence). CDR3 length: 12 residues. The DNA of the CDR3 is TGTGCCGGGAGGAGCTCCTACAATGAGCAGTTCTTC. This codes for CAGRSSYNEQFF.

V is TRBV10-3 and J is TRBJ2-7, with D possibly TRBD2 on 6 matching bases. Trimming took off 9 bases at V and 2 bases at J, with 11 bases between the two ends. CDR1 ENHRY and CDR2 SYGVKD come from the germline V gene. The CDR3 length is 12 residues. The CDR3 DNA is TGTGCCATGGGGGGTCAACCCTACGAGCAGTACTTC. This encodes CAMGGQPYEQYF.

The rearrangement links TRBV11-3 to TRBJ1-1, with 11 bases matching TRBD1. With 1 base clipped from V and 4 bases from J, the junction kept 5 bases outside the gene matches. This CDR3 comprises 16 residues. Germline values: CDR1 SGHNT, CDR2 YENEEA. CDR3 sequence: CASSLGTGTGGTEAFF. The CDR3 DNA sequence: TGTGCCAGCAGCTTAGGGACCGGGACAGGGGGCACTGAAGCTTTCTTT.

The chain has TRBV24-1 and TRBJ1-3; D uncertain. Germline-derived CDR1 and CDR2 are KGHDR and SFDVKD. The V end lost 3 bases, the J end lost 2 bases, and 16 bases lay between the germline ends. The CDR3 totals 17 residues. CDR3: CATSDPSSGNTGNTIYF. The DNA of the CDR3 is TGTGCCACCAGTGATCCTTCCAGCGGAAACACTGGAAACACCATATATTTT.

The chain recombines TRBV6-5 with TRBJ2-7; D is uncertain. The V and J ends lost 0 bases and 7 bases respectively, with 19 bases between them. Germline-derived CDR1 and CDR2 are MNHEY and SVGAGI. The CDR3 is 16 residues long. The CDR3 nucleotides are TGTGCCAGCAGTTACTCTGTCGCTAGGAACCACCTTGAGCAGTACTTC. This sequence encodes CASSYSVARNHLEQYF.

This clone was found a few times. The chain has TRBV4-2 and TRBJ1-5, with TRBD1 identical over 9 bases. Germline V gene lookup returns CDR1 LGHNA and CDR2 YNFKEQ. Losses at the gene ends were 0 bases for V and 6 bases for J; bases not matched to a gene: 6. CDR3 length: 16 residues. The CDR3 sequence: CASSQETGTGFQPQHF. In DNA form, the CDR3 reads TGTGCCAGCAGCCAAGAAACCGGGACAGGGTTTCAGCCCCAGCATTTT.

The V gene is TRBV9, the J gene TRBJ2-3; 11 bases agree with TRBD2. The CDR3 contains 18 residues. V gave up 0 bases and J gave up 0 bases; unmatched junction bases: 6. The germline gives CDR1 SGDLS, CDR2 YYNGEE. The CDR3 reads CASSVGVGTSGSTDTQYF. CDR3 DNA sequence: TGTGCCAGCAGCGTAGGGGTCGGGACTAGCGGTAGCACAGATACGCAGTATTTT.

V gene TRBV25-1 combines with J gene TRBJ2-1; TRBD2 matches at 14 bases. Germline loops: CDR1 MGHDK, CDR2 SYGVNS. This CDR3 region has 15 residues. The V gene end was trimmed by 7 bases and the J gene end by 5 bases; junction bases not matched to a gene: 4. In DNA form, the CDR3 reads TGTGCCAGCAACCGACTAGCGGGAGGGCACAATGAGCAGTTCTTC. This translates into CASNRLAGGHNEQFF.

This chain uses TRBV19 with TRBJ2-3; possibly TRBD2 for D (6 bases). Germline V gene data show CDR1 as LNHDA and CDR2 as SQIVND (reference sequence). Trimming cost V 10 bases and J 1 base, with 12 bases left between them. The CDR3 is made up of 13 amino acids. CDR3 DNA: TGTGCCACCTCTAGCGTGGGCACAGATACGCAGTATTTT. It encodes CATSSVGTDTQYF.

The chain joins TRBV7-2 to TRBJ1-2, with 10 bases fitting TRBD1. Trimming took 4 bases from V and 6 from J; bases not matched to a gene: 5. Germline CDR1 is SGHTA and CDR2 is FQGNSA. There are 14 residues in the CDR3. CDR3 loop: CASSSRGTGDGYTF. The DNA of the CDR3 is TGTGCCAGCAGCTCACGAGGGACAGGGGATGGCTACACCTTC.

The chain employs TRBV27 and TRBJ1-6; D gene ambiguous. There are 16 residues in the CDR3. V was trimmed by 7 bases and J by 2 bases, leaving 15 bases between them. Germline assignment: CDR1 MNHEY and CDR2 SMNVEV (reference sequence). The DNA of the CDR3 is TGTGCCAGCACCCCCGGTAGCGGGACCTATAATTCACCCCTCCACTTT. Its translation: CASTPGSGTYNSPLHF.

This clone was picked up a small number of times. This sequence joins TRBV2 and TRBJ2-2; weak D call: TRBD2 (6 bases). The V end lost 6 bases, the J end lost 2 bases, and 10 bases lay between the germline ends. Germline V gene lookup returns CDR1 SNHLY and CDR2 FYNNEI. The CDR3 runs 14 residues. The CDR3 reads CASRAGTNTGELFF. CDR3 in DNA: TGTGCCAGCAGGGCCGGGACTAACACCGGGGAGCTGTTTTTT.

The CDR3 region has the DNA TGTGCCAGCAGCCAAGCAGGGGGCGAAACTTCTATTGGCTACACCTTC. Residues: CASSQAGGETSIGYTF. The gene calls are TRBV3-1 (or the pseudogene TRBV3-2) and TRBJ1-2; TRBD1 matches at 8 bases. With 1 base clipped from V and 7 bases from J, the junction kept 11 bases outside the gene matches. The CDR3 runs 16 residues. The germline V gene has CDR1 LGHDT and CDR2 YNNKEL (reference sequence).

The chain uses TRBV30 and TRBJ2-3, with D unclear. V lost 5 bases and J 1 base, leaving 7 bases between the germline ends. This CDR3 comprises 12 residues. Germline V lookup: CDR1 GTSNPN, CDR2 SVGIG (reference sequence). DNA for the CDR3: TGTGCCTGGGCCGGTGGCACAGATACGCAGTATTTT. This sequence encodes CAWAGGTDTQYF.

This clone was seen a single time. This chain uses TRBV30 with TRBJ2-1; 12 nucleotides line up with TRBD2. V trimming: 4 bases; J trimming: 14 bases; junction bases outside the gene matches: 15. This CDR3 is built from 15 residues. Germline CDR1 and CDR2: GTSNPN and SVGIG (reference sequence). The CDR3 reads CAWKRASGRARTKFF. The CDR3 nucleotides read TGTGCCTGGAAACGGGCTAGCGGGAGGGCCCGGACTAAGTTCTTC.

V usage is TRBV28 and J usage is TRBJ2-5; tentative D call: TRBD2 (6 bases). This CDR3 has 16 amino acids. In germline, CDR1 is MDHEN, CDR2 SYDVKM. Trimming cost V 8 bases and J 5 bases, with 24 bases left between them. The CDR3 nucleotides read TGTGCCAGCTCAAATGAGCGAAGGGCCAGCGGGGAGACCCAGTACTTC. It translates to CASSNERRASGETQYF.

The chain recombines TRBV29-1 with TRBJ1-1, with TRBD1 matching 9 bases. CDR3 length: 13 residues. V dropped 7 bases and J dropped 1; count of bases not matched to a gene: 4. Germline V lookup: CDR1 SQVTM, CDR2 ANQGSEA. The CDR3 here is CSAQGQGNTEAFF. In DNA form, the CDR3 reads TGCAGCGCCCAGGGACAGGGGAACACTGAAGCTTTCTTT.

V usage is TRBV30 and J usage is TRBJ1-5, with 10 bases lining up with TRBD1. The CDR3 runs to 17 residues. Germline CDR1 reads GTSNPN; CDR2 reads SVGIG (reference sequence). After removal of 4 bases from V and 4 bases from J, the junction contained 13 bases not matched to a gene. CDR3 DNA sequence: TGTGCCTGGAAGCTGGGACAGGGGTGGTACCGGAATCAGCCCCAGCATTTT. Amino acid sequence: CAWKLGQGWYRNQPQHF.

Ten or more counts support this clone. This chain connects TRBV4-1 to TRBJ1-2; the match to TRBD1 covers 8 bases. Trimming took 2 bases from V and 2 from J; bases not matched to a gene: 10. CDR1 is MGHRA, CDR2 YSYEKL, per germline. The CDR3 runs 17 residues. The CDR3 DNA reads as TGCGCCAGCAGCCAACCTACGGCAGGACAGGGAAACTATGGCTACACCTTC. Amino acid sequence: CASSQPTAGQGNYGYTF.

This clone has only one observation. The chain links TRBV27 to TRBJ2-7; TRBD2 agrees at 8 bases. V was clipped by 3 bases and J by 1 base; unmatched bases: 2. This CDR3 has 14 amino acids. In germline, CDR1 is MNHEY, CDR2 SMNVEV (reference sequence). The CDR3, as DNA: TGTGCCAGCAGTTTCCGGGAGGGATCCTACGAGCAGTACTTC. Translating gives CASSFREGSYEQYF.